The rows below give T cell receptor beta chains drawn from one sample of a study of shared clonotypes between healthy human individuals. Assay: immunoSEQ multiplex PCR; the TCRdb copy retains only in-frame clones and omits some. Here the sample spans around 700,000 clones, approximately 79% being singletons. Source material: memory CD4+ T cells sorted from blood. Receptors were obtained from a woman aged 25 to 39 in good health. CDR3s include the opening cysteine and the closing phenylalanine or tryptophan. A D gene is named only where the DNA matches it firmly. Clone size, where shown, is once, few, many, or a class for clones that have expanded.

D gene,clone size,V gene,J gene,CDR3 DNA,CDR3 protein
TRBD1,-,TRBV27,TRBJ1-2,TGTGCCAGCAGATCAGGGGGCTTAACCAACTATGGCTACACCTTC,CASRSGGLTNYGYTF
-,-,TRBV5-4,TRBJ1-2,TGTGCCAGCAGCCCGGGTGGGGTCTATGGCTACACCTTC,CASSPGGVYGYTF
-,few,TRBV29-1,TRBJ1-1,TGCAGCGGGACAGCCATGAACACTGAAGCTTTCTTT,CSGTAMNTEAFF
-,-,TRBV6-6,TRBJ2-7,TGTGCCAGCAGTTACAAGGGATACGAGCAGTACTTC,CASSYKGYEQYF
-,few,TRBV29-1,TRBJ2-7,TGCAGCGTTGTGGCGGGACAGTCCTACGAGCAGTACTTC,CSVVAGQSYEQYF
-,-,TRBV28,TRBJ2-5,TGTGCCAGCAGTTTCCGGGAAGAGACCCAGTACTTC,CASSFREETQYF
-,-,TRBV7-8,TRBJ1-5,TGTGCCAGCAGCTTTATAAGGGGGGATAATCAGCCCCAGCATTTT,CASSFIRGDNQPQHF
-,-,TRBV27,TRBJ2-2,TGTGCCAGCAGTTTAAGAGGGGGGAACACCGGGGAGCTGTTTTTT,CASSLRGGNTGELFF
-,-,TRBV6-1,TRBJ2-1,TGTGCCAGCACCGGGGGTTGGGTTAATGAGCAGTTCTTC,CASTGGWVNEQFF
-,many,TRBV7-9,TRBJ1-3,TGTGCCAGCAGCCCAGACTCTGGAAACACCATATATTTT,CASSPDSGNTIYF
-,few,TRBV19,TRBJ2-1,TGTGCCAGTAGTTACGGAGGGACTCGTGGTGATGAGCAGTTCTTC,CASSYGGTRGDEQFF
-,few,TRBV14,TRBJ2-1,TGTGCCAGCAGCCAAGATCTGTACAATGAGCAGTTCTTC,CASSQDLYNEQFF
-,-,TRBV30,TRBJ1-2,TGTGCCTGGAGTGTACTTTCAGGGAGCTATGGCTACACCTTC,CAWSVLSGSYGYTF
TRBD2,-,TRBV2,TRBJ2-1,TGTGCCAGCAGTACGGGAGGGCCCGAAGAGCAGTTCTTC,CASSTGGPEEQFF
TRBD1,-,TRBV27,TRBJ1-2,TGTGCCAGCAGATCACCTACTCAACAGGGGGCGCGCAACTATGGCTACACCTTC,CASRSPTQQGARNYGYTF
-,once,TRBV6-5,TRBJ1-5,TGTGCCAGCGCCGAATCTTATAGCAATCAGCCCCAGCATTTT,CASAESYSNQPQHF
-,-,TRBV7-8,TRBJ1-5,TGTGCCAGCAGCAGGCTGGGTAATCAGCCCCAGCATTTT,CASSRLGNQPQHF
-,-,TRBV18,TRBJ2-1,TGTGCCAGCTCACCACAGAAGGGGTTCGATGAGCAGTTCTTC,CASSPQKGFDEQFF
TRBD2,-,TRBV18,TRBJ2-6,TGTGCCAGCTCCCGGGGACTAGCGGGGGAATCTGGGGCCAACGTCCTGACTTTC,CASSRGLAGESGANVLTF
-,-,TRBV28,TRBJ2-2,TGTGCCAGCAGCCCGGGGGCTTTAGGCAACACCGGGGAGCTGTTTTTT,CASSPGALGNTGELFF
-,-,TRBV7-3,TRBJ1-1,TGTGCCAGCAGCTTATCGAGCGGCACTGAAGCTTTCTTT,CASSLSSGTEAFF
TRBD2,-,TRBV5-6,TRBJ2-1,TGTGCCAGCAGCTTGGTCAGCACTAGCGGAACGGGGGAGCAGTTCTTC,CASSLVSTSGTGEQFF
TRBD2,few,TRBV6-1,TRBJ2-2,TGTGCCAGCGGGCTAGCGGGAGCCGGGGAGCTGTTTTTT,CASGLAGAGELFF
-,few,TRBV19,TRBJ1-2,TGTGCCAGTAGCCTTACGGGGTTAGGCTACACCTTC,CASSLTGLGYTF
TRBD1,-,TRBV19,TRBJ2-7,TGTGCCAGTAGGGGACAGGGGTCGACTTACGAGCAGTACTTC,CASRGQGSTYEQYF
-,few,TRBV28,TRBJ1-2,TGTGCCAGCAGTCTCTTAACGGATGGCTACACCTTC,CASSLLTDGYTF
-,few,TRBV10-2,TRBJ2-3,TGCGCCAGCAGCGAGGCAGATACGCAGTATTTT,CASSEADTQYF